This T cell receptor beta chain came from a study of blood T cell repertoires in COVID-19. The overall study: Samples of COVID-19 (acute and convalescent) were obtained from the United States, Italy and Spain. From T cells, B-cell-depleted T cells, or PBMCs came the material, which was cDNA or gDNA.

This CDR3 has 14 residues. The germline gives CDR1 KGHSH, CDR2 LQKENI. V lost 6 bases to trimming and J lost 3 bases; unmatched junction nucleotides: 7. In the source study's methods: Scientists estimated how many nucleated cells there were by amplifying reference gene primers. Method: immunoSEQ multiplex PCR; TCRdb's copy keeps in-frame clones and lacks some. Clone size and the V and J calls come from that table; the DNA yielded D and trimming. The profile shows over 110,000 clones, roughly 80% of them singletons. Material: peripheral blood. The chain has TRBV18 and TRBJ2-7, with 8 positions matching TRBD1. This TCR was recovered from a man between 65 and 79 years old who had recovered from COVID-19. CDR3 bases: TGTGCCAGCTCCCAGACAGGGGCGGACTACGAGCAGTACTTC. Protein sequence: CASSQTGADYEQYF.